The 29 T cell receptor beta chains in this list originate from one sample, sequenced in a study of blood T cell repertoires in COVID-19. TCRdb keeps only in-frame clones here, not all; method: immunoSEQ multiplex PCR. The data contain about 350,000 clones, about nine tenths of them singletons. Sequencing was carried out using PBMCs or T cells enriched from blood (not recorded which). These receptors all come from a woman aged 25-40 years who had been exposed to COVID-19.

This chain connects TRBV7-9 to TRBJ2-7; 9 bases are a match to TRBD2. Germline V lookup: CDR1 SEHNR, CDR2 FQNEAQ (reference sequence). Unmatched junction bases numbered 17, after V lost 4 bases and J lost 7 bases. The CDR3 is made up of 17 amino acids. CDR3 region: CASSYPGGSGSVREQYF. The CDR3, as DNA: TGTGCCAGCAGCTACCCAGGGGGTAGCGGGAGTGTTCGAGAGCAGTACTTC.

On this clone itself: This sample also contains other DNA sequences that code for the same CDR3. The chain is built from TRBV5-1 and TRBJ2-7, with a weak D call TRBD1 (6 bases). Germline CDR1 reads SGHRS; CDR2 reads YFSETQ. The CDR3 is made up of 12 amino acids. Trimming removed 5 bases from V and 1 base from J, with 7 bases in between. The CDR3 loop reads CASRQGSYEQYF. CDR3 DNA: TGCGCCAGCAGACAGGGATCCTACGAGCAGTACTTC.

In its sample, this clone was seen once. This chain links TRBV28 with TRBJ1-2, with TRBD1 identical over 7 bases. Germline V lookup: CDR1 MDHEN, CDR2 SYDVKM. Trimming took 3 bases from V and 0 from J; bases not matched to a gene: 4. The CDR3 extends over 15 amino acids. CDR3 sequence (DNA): TGTGCCAGCAGTTTTACGGACAGGACTAACTATGGCTACACCTTC. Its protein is CASSFTDRTNYGYTF.

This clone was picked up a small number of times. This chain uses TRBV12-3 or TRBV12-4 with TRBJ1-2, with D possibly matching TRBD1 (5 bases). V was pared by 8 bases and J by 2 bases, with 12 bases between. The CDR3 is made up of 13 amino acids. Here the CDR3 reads CASGDDSNYGYTF. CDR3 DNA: TGTGCCAGCGGGGATGACAGCAACTATGGCTACACCTTC.

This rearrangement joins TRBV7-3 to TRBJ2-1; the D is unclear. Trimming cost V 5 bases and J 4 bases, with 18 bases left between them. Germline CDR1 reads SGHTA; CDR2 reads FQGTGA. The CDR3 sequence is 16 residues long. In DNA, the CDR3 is TGTGCCAGCAGCCCCATGGGCAGAAAGAAATACAATGAGCAGTTCTTC. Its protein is CASSPMGRKKYNEQFF.

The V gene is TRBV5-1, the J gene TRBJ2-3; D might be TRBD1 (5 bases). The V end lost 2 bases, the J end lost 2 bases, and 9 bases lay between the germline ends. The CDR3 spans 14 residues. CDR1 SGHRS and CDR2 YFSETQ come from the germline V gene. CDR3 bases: TGCGCCAGCAGCTTCCAGGGTTACACAGATACGCAGTATTTT. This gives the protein CASSFQGYTDTQYF. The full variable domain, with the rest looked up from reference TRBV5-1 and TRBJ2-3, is KAGVTQTPRYLIKTRGQQVTLSCSPISGHRSVSWYQQTPGQGLQFLFEYFSETQRNKGNFPGRFSGRQFSNSRSEMNVSTLELGDSALYLCASSFQGYTDTQYFGPGTRLTVL.

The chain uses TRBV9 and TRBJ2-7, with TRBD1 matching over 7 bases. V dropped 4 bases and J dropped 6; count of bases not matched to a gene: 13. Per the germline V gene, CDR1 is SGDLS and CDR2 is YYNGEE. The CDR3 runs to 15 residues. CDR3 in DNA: TGTGCCAGCAGCCCCACAGGGGCAATCCCGGCCGAGCAGTACTTC. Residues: CASSPTGAIPAEQYF.

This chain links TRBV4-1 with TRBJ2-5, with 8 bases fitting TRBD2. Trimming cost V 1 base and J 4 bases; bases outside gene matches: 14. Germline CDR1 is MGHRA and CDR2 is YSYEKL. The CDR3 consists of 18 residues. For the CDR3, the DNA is TGCGCCAGCAGCCAAGGGGTAGCGGGACCGGGGGTCGGAGAGACCCAGTACTTC. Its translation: CASSQGVAGPGVGETQYF.

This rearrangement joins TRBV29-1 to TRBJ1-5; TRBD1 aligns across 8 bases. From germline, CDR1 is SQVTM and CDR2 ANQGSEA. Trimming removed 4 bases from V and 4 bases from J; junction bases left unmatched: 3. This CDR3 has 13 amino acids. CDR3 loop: CSVGTGGNQPQHF. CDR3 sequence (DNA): TGCAGCGTTGGAACAGGGGGAAATCAGCCCCAGCATTTT.

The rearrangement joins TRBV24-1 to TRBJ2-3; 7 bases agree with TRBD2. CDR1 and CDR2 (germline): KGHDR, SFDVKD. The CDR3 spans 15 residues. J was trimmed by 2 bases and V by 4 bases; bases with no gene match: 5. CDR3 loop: CATSDPSGNTDTQYF. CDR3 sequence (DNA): TGTGCCACCAGTGACCCTAGCGGCAACACAGATACGCAGTATTTT.

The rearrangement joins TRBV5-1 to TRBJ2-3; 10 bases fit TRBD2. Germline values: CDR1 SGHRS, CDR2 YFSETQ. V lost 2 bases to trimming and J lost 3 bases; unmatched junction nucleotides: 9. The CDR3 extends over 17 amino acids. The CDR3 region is CASSFGLGTSETDTQYF. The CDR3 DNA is TGCGCCAGCAGCTTCGGTTTAGGGACTAGCGAGACAGATACGCAGTATTTT.

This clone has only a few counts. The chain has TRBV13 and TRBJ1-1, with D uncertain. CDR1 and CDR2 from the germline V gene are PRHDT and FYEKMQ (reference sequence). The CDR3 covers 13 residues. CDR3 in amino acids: CATRYGQGTEAFF. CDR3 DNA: TGTGCTACCAGGTACGGTCAAGGCACTGAAGCTTTCTTT.

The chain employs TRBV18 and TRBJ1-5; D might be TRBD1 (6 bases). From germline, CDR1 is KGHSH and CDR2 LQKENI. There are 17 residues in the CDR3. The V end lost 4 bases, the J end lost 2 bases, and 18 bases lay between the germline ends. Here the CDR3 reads CASSRQIQGRGNQPQHF. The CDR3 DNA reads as TGTGCCAGCTCACGACAAATACAGGGAAGGGGCAATCAGCCCCAGCATTTT. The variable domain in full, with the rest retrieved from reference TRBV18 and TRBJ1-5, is NAGVMQNPRHLVRRRGQEARLRCSPMKGHSHVYWYRQLPEEGLKFMVYLQKENIIDESGMPKERFSAEFPKEGPSILRIQQVVRGDSAAYFCASSRQIQGRGNQPQHFGDGTRLSIL.

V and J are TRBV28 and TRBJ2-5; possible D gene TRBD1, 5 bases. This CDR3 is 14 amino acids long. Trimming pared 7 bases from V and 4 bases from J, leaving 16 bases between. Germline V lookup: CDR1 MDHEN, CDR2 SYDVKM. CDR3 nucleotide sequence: TGTGCCAGCATAGGGGTACTCTCCAGAGAGACCCAGTACTTC. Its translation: CASIGVLSRETQYF.

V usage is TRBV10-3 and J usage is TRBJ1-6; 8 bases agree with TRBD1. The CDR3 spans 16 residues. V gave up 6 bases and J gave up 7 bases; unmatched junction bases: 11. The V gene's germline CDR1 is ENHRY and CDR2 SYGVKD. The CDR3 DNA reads TGTGCCATCAGCTTCGGGACAGGCATAGGGAATTCACCCCTCCACTTT. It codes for CAISFGTGIGNSPLHF.

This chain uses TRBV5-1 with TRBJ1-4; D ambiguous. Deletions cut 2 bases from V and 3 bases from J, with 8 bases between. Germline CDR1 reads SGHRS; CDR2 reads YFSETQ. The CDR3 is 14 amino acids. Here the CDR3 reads CASSLDRANEKLFF. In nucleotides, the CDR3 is TGCGCCAGCAGCTTAGATCGAGCTAATGAAAAACTGTTTTTT.

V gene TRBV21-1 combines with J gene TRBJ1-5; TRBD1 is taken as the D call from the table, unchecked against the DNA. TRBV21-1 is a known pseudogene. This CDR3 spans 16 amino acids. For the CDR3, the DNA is TGTGCCAGCAGCAAAGACAGGGGACAGACCTATCAGCCCCAGCATTTT. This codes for CASSKDRGQTYQPQHF.

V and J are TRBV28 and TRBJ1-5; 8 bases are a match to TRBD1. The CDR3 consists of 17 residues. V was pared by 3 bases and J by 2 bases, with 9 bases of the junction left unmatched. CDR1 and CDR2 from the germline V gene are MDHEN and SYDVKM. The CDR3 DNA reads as TGTGCCAGCAGTTTTTGGGCAGGGGGCTATGGCAATCAGCCCCAGCATTTT. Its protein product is CASSFWAGGYGNQPQHF.

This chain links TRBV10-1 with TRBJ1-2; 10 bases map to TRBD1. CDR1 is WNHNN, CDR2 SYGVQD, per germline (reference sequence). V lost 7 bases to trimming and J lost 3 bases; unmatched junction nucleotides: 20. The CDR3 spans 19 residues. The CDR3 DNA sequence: TGCGCCAGCAACATACGGCCGGGACAGGGGAAAAAGGTGGACTATGGCTACACCTTC. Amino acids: CASNIRPGQGKKVDYGYTF.

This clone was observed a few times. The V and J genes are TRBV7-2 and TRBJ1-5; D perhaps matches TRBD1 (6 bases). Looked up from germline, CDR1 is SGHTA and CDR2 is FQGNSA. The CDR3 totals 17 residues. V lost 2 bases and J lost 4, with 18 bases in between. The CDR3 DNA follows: TGTGCCAGCAGCTTACACCGGGACAATCGAGGGAATCAGCCCCAGCATTTT. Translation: CASSLHRDNRGNQPQHF. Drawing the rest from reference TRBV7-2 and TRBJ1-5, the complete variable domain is GAGVSQSPSNKVTEKGKDVELRCDPISGHTALYWYRQSLGQGLEFLIYFQGNSAPDKSGLPSDRFSAERTGGSVSTLTIQRTQQEDSAVYLCASSLHRDNRGNQPQHFGDGTRLSIL.

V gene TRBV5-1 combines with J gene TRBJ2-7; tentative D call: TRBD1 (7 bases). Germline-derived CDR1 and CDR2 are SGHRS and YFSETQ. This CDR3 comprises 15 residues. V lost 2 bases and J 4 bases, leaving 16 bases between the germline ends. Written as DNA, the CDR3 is TGCGCCAGCAGCTTTGAGGAGGGGGCGTCTTACGAGCAGTACTTC. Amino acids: CASSFEEGASYEQYF.

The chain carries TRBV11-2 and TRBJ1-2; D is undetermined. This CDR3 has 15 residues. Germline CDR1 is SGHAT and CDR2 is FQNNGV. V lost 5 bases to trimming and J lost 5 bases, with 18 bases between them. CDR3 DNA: TGTGCCAGCAGCCCCCAGGCAGGAAACCTATATGGCTACACCTTC. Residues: CASSPQAGNLYGYTF.

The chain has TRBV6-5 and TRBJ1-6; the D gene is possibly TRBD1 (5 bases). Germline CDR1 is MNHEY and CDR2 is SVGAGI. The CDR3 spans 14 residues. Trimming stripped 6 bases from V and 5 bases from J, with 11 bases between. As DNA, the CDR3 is TGTGCCAGCAGGGTGACAGTAGATAATTCACCCCTCCACTTT. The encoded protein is CASRVTVDNSPLHF.

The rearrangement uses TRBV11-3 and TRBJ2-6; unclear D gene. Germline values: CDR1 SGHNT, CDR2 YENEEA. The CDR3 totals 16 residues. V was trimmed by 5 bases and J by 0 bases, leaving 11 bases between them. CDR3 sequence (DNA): TGTGCCAGCAGCCCTGACACTGACTCTGGGGCCAACGTCCTGACTTTC. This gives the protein CASSPDTDSGANVLTF. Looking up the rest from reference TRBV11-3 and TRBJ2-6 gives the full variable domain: EAGVVQSPRYKIIEKKQPVAFWCNPISGHNTLYWYLQNLGQGPELLIRYENEEAVDDSQLPKDRFSAERLKGVDSTLKIQPAELGDSAVYLCASSPDTDSGANVLTFGAGSRLTVL.

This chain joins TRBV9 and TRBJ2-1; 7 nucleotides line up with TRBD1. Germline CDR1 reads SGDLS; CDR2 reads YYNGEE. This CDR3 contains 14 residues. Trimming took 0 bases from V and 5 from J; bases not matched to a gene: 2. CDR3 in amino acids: CASSVDRGHNEQFF. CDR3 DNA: TGTGCCAGCAGCGTAGACAGGGGCCACAATGAGCAGTTCTTC.

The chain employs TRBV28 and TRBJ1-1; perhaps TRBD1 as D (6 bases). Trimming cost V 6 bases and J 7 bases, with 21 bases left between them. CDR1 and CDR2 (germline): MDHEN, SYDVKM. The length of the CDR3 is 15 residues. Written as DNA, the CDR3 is TGTGCCAGCAGCCCCGACAGGACCTGGCGAATTGAAGCTTTCTTT. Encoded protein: CASSPDRTWRIEAFF.

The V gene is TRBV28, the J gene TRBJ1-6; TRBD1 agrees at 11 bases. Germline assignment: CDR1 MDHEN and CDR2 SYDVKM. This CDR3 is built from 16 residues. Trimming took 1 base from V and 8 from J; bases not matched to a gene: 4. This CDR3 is CASSLLGDRGDSPLHF. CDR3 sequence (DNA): TGTGCCAGCAGTTTATTAGGGGACAGGGGGGATTCACCCCTCCACTTT.

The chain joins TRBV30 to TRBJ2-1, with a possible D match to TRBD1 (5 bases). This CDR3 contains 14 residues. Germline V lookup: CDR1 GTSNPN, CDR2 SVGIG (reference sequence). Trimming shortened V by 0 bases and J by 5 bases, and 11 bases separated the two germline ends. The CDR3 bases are TGTGCCTGGAGTGTAATGCCAGGGAACAATGAGCAGTTCTTC. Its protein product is CAWSVMPGNNEQFF.

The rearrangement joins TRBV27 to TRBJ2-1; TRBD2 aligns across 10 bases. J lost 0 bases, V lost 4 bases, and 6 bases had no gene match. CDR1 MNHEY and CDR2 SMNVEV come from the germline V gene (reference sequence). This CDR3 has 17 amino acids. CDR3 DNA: TGTGCCAGCAGTTCATTCAGCGGGAGGGCCTCCTACAATGAGCAGTTCTTC. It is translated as CASSSFSGRASYNEQFF.